This T cell receptor (beta chain) originates from a study of shared clonotypes between healthy human individuals. Those who donated, Caucasian adults without exception, all lived in Nashville, Tennessee. Germline CDR1 reads SGHTA; CDR2 reads FQGTGA. The CDR3 runs 13 residues. Trimming cost V 5 bases and J 2 bases, with 8 bases left between them. Clones were read by immunoSEQ multiplex PCR, and TCRdb kept only the in-frame ones, dropping some. The data contain 1,100,000 or so clones, roughly 74% of them singletons. This clonotype was obtained from a man younger than 30 in good health. Some clones in this sample may be carry-over from other donors' samples. Material: memory CD4+ T cells from PBMCs. The subset here: CD45RA-negative fraction. The chain links TRBV7-3 to TRBJ2-3; a weak D match, TRBD1 (5 bases). The CDR3 loop is CASSRQYTDTQYF. The CDR3 coding sequence is TGTGCCAGCAGCCGACAGTACACAGATACGCAGTATTTT. The variable domain in full, completed from reference TRBV7-3 and TRBJ2-3, reads GAGVSQTPSNKVTEKGKYVELRCDPISGHTALYWYRQSLGQGPEFLIYFQGTGAADDSGLPNDRFFAVRPEGSVSTLKIQRTERGDSAVYLCASSRQYTDTQYFGPGTRLTVL.